A selection of T cell receptor beta chains follows, all from one sample in a study of T cells after yellow fever vaccination. One entry per CDR3 protein, called by TCRdb with MiXCR from the 5' RACE reads. The sample gives some 250,000 distinct CDR3 sequences, about 3.5% of which show up once; about a fifth is in the top ten. This specimen consisted of PBMCs, obtained 15 days after the yellow fever booster vaccination. These receptors were collected from a man aged 18 to 29 who received the YFV17D yellow fever vaccine. Each CDR3 is given with its conserved first and last residue. The order of the fields is clone size, V gene, D gene, J gene, CDR3 DNA, CDR3 protein. D genes are given only for firm matches. Size values are once, few and many counts, or a class for expanded clones, and some rows have none.

many,TRBV5-1,.,TRBJ1-4,TGCGCCAGCAGCTTCGCGTCAACAGGAGGTGAAAAACTGTTTTTT,CASSFASTGGEKLFF
many,TRBV18,TRBD2,TRBJ2-5,TGTGCCAGCTCACCGGGACTAGCGGGGGTCAAGGAGACCCAGTACTTC,CASSPGLAGVKETQYF
many,TRBV2,.,TRBJ2-4,TGTGCCAGCAGTGAAGGGGACTCAAGAAACCCCAAAAACATTCAGTACTTC,CASSEGDSRNPKNIQYF
many,TRBV12-3/TRBV12-4,.,TRBJ1-1,TGTGCCAGCAGATCACCCCGTAGAGGCACTGAAGCTTTCTTT,CASRSPRRGTEAFF
many,TRBV29-1,.,TRBJ2-5,TGCAGCGGATGGGGCCAAGAGACCCAGTACTTC,CSGWGQETQYF
many,TRBV5-4,.,TRBJ1-1,TGTGCCAGCAGCCGCGTCGGGGGAGCGAACACTGAAGCTTTCTTT,CASSRVGGANTEAFF
many,TRBV18,TRBD1,TRBJ2-7,TGTGCCAGCTCAAAAGGACAGGGGTCAGAGGGCGAGCAGTACTTC,CASSKGQGSEGEQYF
many,TRBV20-1,.,TRBJ2-7,TGCAGTGCTAGATACCTTGCGGAGGGTGGGGGGTACGAGCAGTACTTC,CSARYLAEGGGYEQYF
many,TRBV4-3,.,TRBJ1-1,TGCGCCAGCAGCCAAGACAGAGGCACTGAAGCTTTCTTT,CASSQDRGTEAFF
many,TRBV5-1,.,TRBJ1-1,TGCGCCAGCAGCCCCCTCCCCGGGAACACTGAAGCTTTCTTT,CASSPLPGNTEAFF
many,TRBV20-1,.,TRBJ1-1,TGCAGTGCTAGAGTCTCCATGGGGAGCACTGAAGCTTTCTTT,CSARVSMGSTEAFF
few,TRBV6-2/TRBV6-3,TRBD1,TRBJ2-1,TGTGCCAGCAGTTACTCGACGGGACAGTACAATGAGCAGTTCTTC,CASSYSTGQYNEQFF
many,TRBV20-1,.,TRBJ2-7,TGCAGTGCCGATAGCTCTTTTTCATACGAGCAGTACTTC,CSADSSFSYEQYF
.,TRBV10-3,TRBD2,TRBJ2-5,TGTGCCATCAGGGCGGGGGGGCTCATCCCAGAGACCCAGTACTTC,CAIRAGGLIPETQYF
many,TRBV28,.,TRBJ1-2,TGTGCCAGCAGTTCCCTTCATACCAACTATGGCTACACCTTC,CASSSLHTNYGYTF
many,TRBV20-1,.,TRBJ2-1,TGCAGTGTCGCCGGGCCACTATCGCAGTTCTTC,CSVAGPLSQFF
many,TRBV3-2,.,TRBJ2-1,TGTGCCAGCAGCCCGCCGGGAATTCTCAATGAGCAGTTCTTC,CASSPPGILNEQFF
many,TRBV28,TRBD2,TRBJ2-3,TGTGCCAGCAAACCGGGACTAGCGGGGGGAGGTACAGATACGCAGTATTTT,CASKPGLAGGGTDTQYF
many,TRBV6-2/TRBV6-3,.,TRBJ2-3,TGTGCCAGCAGTTATCCGGGGCCTAGCACAGATACGCAGTATTTT,CASSYPGPSTDTQYF
many,TRBV6-2/TRBV6-3,.,TRBJ2-3,TGTGCCAGCAGTTACGGATCAACTAGCACAGATACGCAGTATTTT,CASSYGSTSTDTQYF
many,TRBV7-9,TRBD1,TRBJ1-4,TGTGCCAGCAGCGTCGACCCTTGGGACAGTGCTAATGAAAAACTGTTTTTT,CASSVDPWDSANEKLFF
many,TRBV4-1,TRBD1,TRBJ2-7,TGCGCCAGCAGCCAAGGGCCGGGACAGATCTACGAGCAGTACTTC,CASSQGPGQIYEQYF
many,TRBV29-1,.,TRBJ1-1,TGCAGCGTTGAAGTCGGGGGCATGAACACTGAAGCTTTCTTT,CSVEVGGMNTEAFF
.,TRBV19,.,TRBJ2-7,TGTGCCAGTAGTAGGACGGGACAACCCCTGAGGGAGCAGTACTTC,CASSRTGQPLREQYF
few,TRBV10-3,TRBD2,TRBJ2-6,TGTGCCATCAGTGAGTCTCGGGGACTAGCGGGCGACTCTGGGGCCAACGTCCTGACTTTC,CAISESRGLAGDSGANVLTF
many,TRBV25-1,TRBD1,TRBJ2-5,TGTGCCAGCAATACAGGGGGCTATGAGACCCAGTACTTC,CASNTGGYETQYF
many,TRBV5-1,TRBD1,TRBJ1-2,TGCGCCAGCAGGTCGAAGACAGGGAAGGATTATGGCTACACCTTC,CASRSKTGKDYGYTF
many,TRBV12-3/TRBV12-4,.,TRBJ1-2,TGTGCCAGCAGTTTGCGGGGTGACTATGGCTACACCTTC,CASSLRGDYGYTF
many,TRBV7-9,TRBD1,TRBJ1-2,TGTGCCAGCAGCTTGGGGACAGTTGACGGCTACACCTTC,CASSLGTVDGYTF
many,TRBV5-1,TRBD1,TRBJ1-2,TGCGCCAGCAGCTCTCCGGGACAGCTCTATGGCTACACCTTC,CASSSPGQLYGYTF
many,TRBV15,.,TRBJ2-2,TGTGCCACCACAGGGGATCTGAACACCGGGGAGCTGTTTTTT,CATTGDLNTGELFF
many,TRBV7-2,TRBD1,TRBJ1-5,TGTGCCAGCAGCTTAGCGGAGGGGGCTCAGCCCCAGCATTTT,CASSLAEGAQPQHF
many,TRBV6-5,.,TRBJ1-3,TGTGCCAGCAGTTACAGCAACTCTGGAAACACCATATATTTT,CASSYSNSGNTIYF
many,TRBV25-1,.,TRBJ1-4,TGTGCCAGCAGTGAAGTCGGATGGAGACTGTTTTTT,CASSEVGWRLFF
.,TRBV30,.,TRBJ1-5,TGTGCCTGGGGGCTCATGGGAGATCAGCCCCAGCATTTT,CAWGLMGDQPQHF
many,TRBV11-2,.,TRBJ1-1,TGTGCCAGCAGCTTTGGGACCGATAACACTGAAGCTTTCTTT,CASSFGTDNTEAFF
many,TRBV7-8,TRBD1,TRBJ1-5,TGTGCCAGCAGCTTAAGGGGGACAGGAGATCAGCCCCAGCATTTT,CASSLRGTGDQPQHF
many,TRBV7-2,.,TRBJ2-2,TGTGCCAGCAGCTTACGCGGGGCCGTAAACACCGGGGAGCTGTTTTTT,CASSLRGAVNTGELFF
many,TRBV7-2,.,TRBJ1-3,TGTGCCAGCGCTAACTCTGGAAACACCATATATTTT,CASANSGNTIYF
.,TRBV6-4,.,TRBJ1-5,TGTGCCAGCAGTGACACCCTGGGCAATCAGCCCCAGCATTTT,CASSDTLGNQPQHF
many,TRBV6-6,.,TRBJ2-7,TGTGCCAGCAGTTACGCGGAAGGCTACGAGCAGTACTTC,CASSYAEGYEQYF
many,TRBV20-1,.,TRBJ1-2,TGCAGTGCTAGAGGGGTCGAGGCCTATGGCTACACCTTC,CSARGVEAYGYTF
many,TRBV7-2,.,TRBJ1-6,TGTGCCAGCAGGGCAGGGATTAACTATAATTCACCCCTCCACTTT,CASRAGINYNSPLHF
many,TRBV10-3,.,TRBJ2-3,TGTGCCATCAGTGACCCCTCGAATACGCAGTATTTT,CAISDPSNTQYF
many,TRBV4-3,.,TRBJ2-7,TGCGCCAGCAGCCAAGCACTCGACAGGACCTACGAGCAGTACTTC,CASSQALDRTYEQYF
.,TRBV27,.,TRBJ1-6,TGTGCCAGCAGTTGGGTATCGGGCTCCTATAATTCACCCCTCCACTTT,CASSWVSGSYNSPLHF